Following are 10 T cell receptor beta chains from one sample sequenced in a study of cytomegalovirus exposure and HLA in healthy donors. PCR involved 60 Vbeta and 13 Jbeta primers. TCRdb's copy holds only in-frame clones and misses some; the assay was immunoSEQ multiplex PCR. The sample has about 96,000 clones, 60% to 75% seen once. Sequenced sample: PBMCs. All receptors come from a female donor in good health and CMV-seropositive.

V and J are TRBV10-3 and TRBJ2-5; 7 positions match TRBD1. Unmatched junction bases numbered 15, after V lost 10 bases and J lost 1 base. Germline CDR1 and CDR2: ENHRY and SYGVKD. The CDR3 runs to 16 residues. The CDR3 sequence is CATTPLMGDSQETQYF. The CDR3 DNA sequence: TGTGCCACCACCCCCCTCATGGGGGACAGCCAAGAGACCCAGTACTTC.

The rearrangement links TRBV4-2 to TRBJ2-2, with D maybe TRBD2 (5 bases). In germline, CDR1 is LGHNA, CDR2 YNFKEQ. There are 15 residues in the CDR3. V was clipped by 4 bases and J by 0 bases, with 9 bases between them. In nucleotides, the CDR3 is TGTGCCAGCAGCCCCGGAGCGGCGAACACCGGGGAGCTGTTTTTT. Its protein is CASSPGAANTGELFF.

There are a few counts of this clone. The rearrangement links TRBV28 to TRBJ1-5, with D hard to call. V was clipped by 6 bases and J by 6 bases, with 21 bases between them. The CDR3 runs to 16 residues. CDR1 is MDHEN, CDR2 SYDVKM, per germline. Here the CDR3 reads CASSSPPRGPGQPQHF. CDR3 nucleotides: TGTGCCAGCAGCTCCCCCCCTAGAGGTCCCGGTCAGCCCCAGCATTTT.

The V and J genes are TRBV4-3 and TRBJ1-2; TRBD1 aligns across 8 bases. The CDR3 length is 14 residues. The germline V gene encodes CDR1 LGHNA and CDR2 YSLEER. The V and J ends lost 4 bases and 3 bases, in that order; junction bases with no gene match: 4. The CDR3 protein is CASSPRQGHYGYTF. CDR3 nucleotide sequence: TGCGCCAGCAGCCCGAGACAGGGGCACTATGGCTACACCTTC.

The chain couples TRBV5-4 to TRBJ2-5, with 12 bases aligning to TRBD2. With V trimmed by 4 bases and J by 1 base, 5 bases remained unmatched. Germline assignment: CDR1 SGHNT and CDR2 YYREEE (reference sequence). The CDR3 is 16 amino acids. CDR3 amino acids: CASSTGLAGPQETQYF. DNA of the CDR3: TGTGCCAGCAGCACAGGACTAGCGGGACCCCAAGAGACCCAGTACTTC.

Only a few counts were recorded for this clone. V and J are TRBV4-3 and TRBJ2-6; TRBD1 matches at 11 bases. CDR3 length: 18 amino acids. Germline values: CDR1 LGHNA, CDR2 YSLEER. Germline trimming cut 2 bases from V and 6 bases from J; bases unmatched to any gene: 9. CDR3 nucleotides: TGCGCCAGCAGCCAAACCGGGACAGGGGGATATCAGGCCAACGTCCTGACTTTC. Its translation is CASSQTGTGGYQANVLTF.

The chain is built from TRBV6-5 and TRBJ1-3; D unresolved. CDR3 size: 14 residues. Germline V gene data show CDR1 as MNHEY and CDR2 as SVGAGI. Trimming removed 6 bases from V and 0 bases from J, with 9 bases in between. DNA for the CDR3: TGTGCCAGCAGATTGGACTTCTCTGGAAACACCATATATTTT. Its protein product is CASRLDFSGNTIYF.

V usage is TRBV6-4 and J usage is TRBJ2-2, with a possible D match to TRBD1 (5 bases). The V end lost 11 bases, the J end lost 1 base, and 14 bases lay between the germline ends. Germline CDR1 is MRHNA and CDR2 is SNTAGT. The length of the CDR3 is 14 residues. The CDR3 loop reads CASSAQGNTGELFF. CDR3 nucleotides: TGTGCCTCCTCCGCGCAGGGGAACACCGGGGAGCTGTTTTTT.

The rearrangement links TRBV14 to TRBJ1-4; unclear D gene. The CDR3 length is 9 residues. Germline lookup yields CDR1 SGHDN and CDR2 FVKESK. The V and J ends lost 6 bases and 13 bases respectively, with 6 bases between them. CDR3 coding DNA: TGTGCCAGCAGTACGGTACTGTTTTTT. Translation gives CASSTVLFF.

CDR3: CASSPGTSGTGELFF. In DNA form, the CDR3 reads TGTGCCAGCAGTCCCGGGACTAGCGGCACCGGGGAGCTGTTTTTT. This chain links TRBV6-4 with TRBJ2-2, with 11 bases fitting TRBD2. Germline CDR1 and CDR2: MRHNA and SNTAGT. Unmatched junction bases numbered 3, after V lost 5 bases and J lost 4 bases. CDR3 length: 15 amino acids.